This is a list of T cell receptor beta chains from one sample in a study of spatial heterogeneity in lung cancer. TCRdb called the 5' RACE reads again in MiXCR, with one record for every CDR3 protein. The sample has roughly 82,000 distinct CDR3 sequences; over 9.5% are singletons. This sample comprised PBMCs, obtained at surgery. Every receptor here comes from a male donor with early-stage non-small cell lung cancer. The CDR3 runs from the conserved cysteine through the conserved F or W. D genes are given only for firm matches. Only part of the rows carry a size: once, few, many, or a class if the clone is expanded.

few	TRBV5-6	.	TRBJ2-2	TGTGCCAGCAGCACCGGGACCTCCACCGGGGAGCTGTTTTTT	CASSTGTSTGELFF
few	TRBV29-1	.	TRBJ2-1	TGCAGCGTTGCAGGGTATAGCTCCTACAATGAGCAGTTCTTC	CSVAGYSSYNEQFF
many	TRBV20-1	TRBD1	TRBJ1-1	TGCAGTGCTGGGGACAGGGGAGTAGGGACTGAAGCTTTCTTT	CSAGDRGVGTEAFF
many	TRBV20-1	.	TRBJ1-4	TGCAGTGCTAGAGGACGGAAGGAAGAAAAACTGTTTTTT	CSARGRKEEKLFF
.	TRBV5-1	TRBD2	TRBJ2-7	TGCGCCAGCAGCTTGGAAGGCCCAGCTAGCGGGACGGGGGAGCAGTACTTC	CASSLEGPASGTGEQYF
.	TRBV4-2	.	TRBJ1-2	TGTGCCAGCAGCTCCGAGCCGGGACAAAGGGCCAACTATGGCTACACCTTC	CASSSEPGQRANYGYTF
few	TRBV29-1	.	TRBJ2-5	TGCAGCGGCGGGACTGAGGGGGAGACCCAGTACTTC	CSGGTEGETQYF
.	TRBV5-4	.	TRBJ2-3	TGTGCCAGCAGCTTTAAGGAGGGACTCACAGATACGCAGTATTTT	CASSFKEGLTDTQYF
few	TRBV7-8	TRBD2	TRBJ2-6	TGTGCCAGCAGCGCCGGATGGGGGGGACTAGCGGGACCTTTAATCGTAGGGGCCAACGTCCTGACTTTC	CASSAGWGGLAGPLIVGANVLTF
few	TRBV10-3	.	TRBJ1-2	TGTGCCATCAGTGAGTCGGAGGGGCATGGCTACACCTTC	CAISESEGHGYTF
few	TRBV6-9	TRBD2	TRBJ2-3	TGTGCCAGCAGTTACGCGGGAGGGAGAGGCCCAGATACGCAGTATTTT	CASSYAGGRGPDTQYF
medium-sized	TRBV20-1	TRBD1	TRBJ1-5	TGCAGTGCCGCACAGGGGTGGGACAATCAGCCCCAGCATTTT	CSAAQGWDNQPQHF
few	TRBV7-9	TRBD2	TRBJ2-5	TGTGCCAGCAGCTTAGGGACTAGCGGGATTCAAGAGACCCAGTACTTC	CASSLGTSGIQETQYF
.	TRBV3-1	TRBD2	TRBJ2-3	TGTGCCAGCAGTCTCCGGGGGGGGGCGAAAGATACGCAGTATTTT	CASSLRGGAKDTQYF
medium-sized	TRBV7-9	.	TRBJ1-1	TGTGCCAGCAGCCCTTGGGACACTGAAGCTTTCTTT	CASSPWDTEAFF
few	TRBV19	.	TRBJ2-2	TGTGCCAGTAGTATTAGGGGTCGGAGCACCGGGGAGCTGTTTTTT	CASSIRGRSTGELFF
few	TRBV5-1	TRBD2	TRBJ2-3	TGCGCCAGCAGCCCTTGGAACCAACTAGCGGGTATCACAGATACGCAGTATTTT	CASSPWNQLAGITDTQYF
few	TRBV5-1	TRBD1	TRBJ2-5	TGCGCCAGCAGCTTAACCGGGACAGGGCGAATGATACAAGAGACCCAGTACTTC	CASSLTGTGRMIQETQYF
.	TRBV6-6	TRBD1	TRBJ1-6	TGTGCCAGCAGTTACCGGGACACAGGGGTTGGCAATTCACCCCTCCACTTT	CASSYRDTGVGNSPLHF
.	TRBV7-9	.	TRBJ2-2	TGTGCCAGCACCACCTTTGAGACAGGAGTCACCGGGGAGCTGTTTTTT	CASTTFETGVTGELFF
few	TRBV29-1	TRBD1	TRBJ1-2	TGCAGCGTCCTAGACCAGACAGGGGGCTATGGCTACACCTTC	CSVLDQTGGYGYTF
.	TRBV11-2	.	TRBJ2-7	TGTGCCAGCAGCTTAAAACTGAATACCTACGAGCAGTACTTC	CASSLKLNTYEQYF
.	TRBV12-3/TRBV12-4	TRBD1	TRBJ1-3	TGTGCCAGCAGTGTCCACAGGGGGCCGGAGAGCGGAAACACCATATATTTT	CASSVHRGPESGNTIYF
few	TRBV7-3	.	TRBJ1-1	TGTGCCAGCAGACCGGACAGCTCTTACACTGAAGCTTTCTTT	CASRPDSSYTEAFF
.	TRBV12-3/TRBV12-4	.	TRBJ2-5	TGTGCCAGCAGTTTAGCGGAGGGGGCCCAGTACTTC	CASSLAEGAQYF
.	TRBV20-1	.	TRBJ2-5	TGCAGTGCTGGAAGTGTGAATCACCAAGAGACCCAGTACTTC	CSAGSVNHQETQYF
few	TRBV5-1	.	TRBJ2-2	TGCGCCAGCAGCTTGGAACTCGTCTTCACCGGGGAGCTGTTTTTT	CASSLELVFTGELFF
.	TRBV18	TRBD1	TRBJ2-5	TGTGCCAGCTCAAGAACAGGGGATGAGACCCAGTACTTC	CASSRTGDETQYF
few	TRBV20-1	.	TRBJ2-7	TGCAGTGCTAGGACGTCCGGGGGATCTGGAGAGCAGTACTTC	CSARTSGGSGEQYF
.	TRBV7-3	.	TRBJ2-2	TGTGCCAGCAGCAAAGGGAGTCTTCTGAACACCGGGGAGCTGTTTTTT	CASSKGSLLNTGELFF
few	TRBV30	.	TRBJ2-1	TGTGCCTGGAGTATCAGCGGTTCTAATGAGCAGTTCTTC	CAWSISGSNEQFF
few	TRBV9	.	TRBJ1-2	TGTGCCAGCAGCGTAGTCGGTGGTGGCTACACCTTC	CASSVVGGGYTF
.	TRBV5-1	TRBD2	TRBJ2-3	TGCGCCAGCAGCTTGGAAAGACTAGCGGGAGTCGTGGATACGCAGTATTTT	CASSLERLAGVVDTQYF
many	TRBV20-1	.	TRBJ1-5	TGCAGTGCTAAAGACAGCAGCAATCAGCCCCAGCATTTT	CSAKDSSNQPQHF
.	TRBV19	.	TRBJ2-2	TGTGCCAGTAGTCCGCTGGGGGGGGCTACGGGGGAGCTGTTTTTT	CASSPLGGATGELFF